Shown below are 21 T cell receptor beta chains from a single sample sequenced in a study of shared clonotypes between healthy human individuals. The table came from immunoSEQ multiplex PCR; TCRdb's copy has only in-frame clones and leaves some out. The table has over a million clones, 96% seen once; the top ten hold roughly 1.1%. Sequenced sample: naive CD4+ T cells sorted from blood. The subset is: CD45RA+ positively selected. The receptor source for this set is a man in his thirties or forties in good health.

The chain uses TRBV5-1 and TRBJ2-3; D possibly matches TRBD1 or TRBD2 (5 bases each). The CDR3 sequence is 17 residues long. In germline, CDR1 is SGHRS, CDR2 YFSETQ. Trimming stripped 0 bases from V and 2 bases from J, with 16 bases between. CDR3 nucleotide sequence: TGCGCCAGCAGCTTGGCGGGGCGGGCCGGGGACACAGATACGCAGTATTTT. The encoded protein is CASSLAGRAGDTDTQYF.

This chain uses TRBV28 with TRBJ2-7, with 9 bases lining up with TRBD2. J gave up 5 bases and V 4 bases, and 12 bases lay outside the gene matches. Germline CDR1 reads MDHEN; CDR2 reads SYDVKM. CDR3 length: 16 amino acids. Written as DNA, the CDR3 is TGTGCCAGCAGTTCTCCTCCTAGCGGGAAAGGGGACGAGCAGTACTTC. Translating it yields CASSSPPSGKGDEQYF.

The genes are TRBV11-2 and TRBJ2-1; D might be TRBD1 or TRBD2, each matching 6 bases. V was clipped by 5 bases and J by 8 bases, with 19 bases between them. This CDR3 is 15 amino acids long. Germline V gene lookup returns CDR1 SGHAT and CDR2 FQNNGV. CDR3 loop: CASSPGVRGRDEQFF. In DNA form, the CDR3 reads TGTGCCAGCAGCCCAGGTGTCCGGGGGCGCGATGAGCAGTTCTTC.

This rearrangement joins TRBV11-2 to TRBJ2-6; D may be TRBD2 (5 bases). The CDR3 totals 15 residues. CDR1 is SGHAT, CDR2 FQNNGV, per germline. The ends were cut back, 5 bases at V and 2 bases at J, with 10 bases in the middle. The DNA for the CDR3 is TGTGCCAGCAGCGGAGGTCTGACTGGGGCCAACGTCCTGACTTTC. Translation: CASSGGLTGANVLTF.

This chain joins TRBV7-6 and TRBJ2-2; D is undetermined. The CDR3 extends over 15 amino acids. CDR1 SGHVS and CDR2 FNYEAQ come from the germline V gene. V dropped 2 bases and J dropped 4 bases, with 11 bases sitting between them. The CDR3, as DNA: TGTGCCAGCAGCTTATTAGGGCTGGGCACCGGGGAGCTGTTTTTT. The encoded protein is CASSLLGLGTGELFF.

The chain has TRBV18 and TRBJ1-2, with 9 nucleotides matching TRBD1. CDR1 and CDR2 (germline): KGHSH, LQKENI. This CDR3 has 15 amino acids. V lost 2 bases, J lost 7 bases, and 8 bases stayed unmatched. CDR3 coding DNA: TGTGCCAGCTCACCATCGGGACAGGGAACTGGTGGCTACACCTTC. Translated: CASSPSGQGTGGYTF.

In DNA form, the CDR3 reads TGTGCCAGCAGCTTAGCGGGTCTGCTTCGAGAAAAACTGTTTTTT. Translation: CASSLAGLLREKLFF. V and J are TRBV7-2 and TRBJ1-4; D not resolved. Germline assignment: CDR1 SGHTA and CDR2 FQGNSA. The CDR3 totals 15 residues. V was shortened by 0 bases and J by 8 bases, with 13 bases between the two germline ends. The full variable domain, completed using reference TRBV7-2 and TRBJ1-4, is GAGVSQSPSNKVTEKGKDVELRCDPISGHTALYWYRQSLGQGLEFLIYFQGNSAPDKSGLPSDRFSAERTGGSVSTLTIQRTQQEDSAVYLCASSLAGLLREKLFFGSGTQLSVL.

Details on this clone: Other DNA sequences from this sample encode an identical CDR3 as well. This chain uses TRBV5-5 with TRBJ1-5; no clear D. The CDR3 loop spans 14 amino acids. Trimming removed 4 bases from V and 1 base from J, with 9 bases in between. CDR1 SGHKS and CDR2 YYEKEE come from the germline V gene (reference sequence). CDR3 sequence reads: CASSPGPSNQPQHF. CDR3 DNA: TGTGCCAGCAGCCCGGGCCCCAGCAATCAGCCCCAGCATTTT.

This chain joins TRBV7-9 and TRBJ2-7; no firm D call. The V and J ends lost 5 bases and 3 bases respectively, with 17 bases between them. This CDR3 comprises 15 residues. CDR1 is SEHNR, CDR2 FQNEAQ, per germline (reference sequence). CDR3 sequence reads: CASSPDLTRLYEQYF. The CDR3 DNA sequence: TGTGCCAGCAGCCCAGACCTGACACGCCTCTACGAGCAGTACTTC.

The chain carries TRBV7-9 and TRBJ1-4, with 9 positions matching TRBD1. Per germline, CDR1 SEHNR and CDR2 FQNEAQ (reference sequence). J lost 6 bases, V lost 4 bases, and 9 bases had no gene match. The CDR3 has 16 residues. The CDR3, as DNA: TGTGCCAGCAGCTCCCCCCCCGGGACAGGGCATGAAAAACTGTTTTTT. Its protein product is CASSSPPGTGHEKLFF. Based on the CDR3 plus reference TRBV7-9 and TRBJ1-4, the full variable domain is DTGVSQNPRHKITKRGQNVTFRCDPISEHNRLYWYRQTLGQGPEFLTYFQNEAQLEKSRLLSDRFSAERPKGSFSTLEIQRTEQGDSAMYLCASSSPPGTGHEKLFFGSGTQLSVL.

The chain combines TRBV28 with TRBJ2-7; no firm D call. The CDR3 is made up of 15 amino acids. CDR1 and CDR2 (germline): MDHEN, SYDVKM. Trimming took 2 bases from V and 6 from J, leaving 17 bases between them. The CDR3 coding sequence is TGTGCCAGCAGTTTAGGTCCCCGAGTCGTGCGCGAGCAGTACTTC. Its protein product is CASSLGPRVVREQYF.

This chain joins TRBV27 and TRBJ2-3; D unclear. Per the germline V gene, CDR1 is MNHEY and CDR2 is SMNVEV (reference sequence). CDR3 length: 11 amino acids. The V and J ends lost 8 bases and 4 bases respectively, with 7 bases between them. CDR3 sequence (DNA): TGTGCCAGCCCTTTGCCAGATACGCAGTATTTT. It is translated as CASPLPDTQYF.

The CDR3 region has the DNA TGTGCCAGTACCGACTATGCAGATACGCAGTATTTT. It is translated as CASTDYADTQYF. This rearrangement joins TRBV19 to TRBJ2-3, with D maybe TRBD2 (5 bases). Trimming stripped 7 bases from V and 4 bases from J, with 9 bases between. The CDR3 sequence is 12 residues long. The germline CDR1 and CDR2 sequences are LNHDA and SQIVND (reference sequence).

This clone came up once. The chain couples TRBV7-8 to TRBJ2-2; 9 nucleotides match TRBD2. The germline V gene has CDR1 SGHVS and CDR2 FQNEAQ. Losses at the gene ends were 5 bases for V and 4 bases for J; bases not matched to a gene: 8. This CDR3 comprises 16 residues. CDR3 region: CASSQAGGGVTGELFF. DNA of the CDR3: TGTGCCAGCAGCCAAGCGGGAGGTGGTGTCACCGGGGAGCTGTTTTTT.

The J gene is TRBJ2-2, the V gene TRBV6-6, with a weak D call TRBD1 (5 bases). The CDR3 length is 14 residues. Germline lookup yields CDR1 MNHNY and CDR2 SVGAGI (reference sequence). V was pared by 6 bases and J by 6 bases, with 14 bases between. Here the CDR3 reads CASRLQGGAGELFF. The CDR3, as DNA: TGTGCCAGCAGGCTCCAGGGTGGGGCCGGGGAGCTGTTTTTT.

This sequence joins TRBV27 and TRBJ2-1, with 10 bases lining up with TRBD2. The CDR3 covers 17 residues. Germline V gene data show CDR1 as MNHEY and CDR2 as SMNVEV (reference sequence). The trim removed 6 bases at V and 5 bases at J, leaving 13 bases unmatched. The CDR3 nucleotides read TGTGCCAGCAGCCTTATTCGCCTAGCGGGAGATCACAATGAGCAGTTCTTC. Encoded protein: CASSLIRLAGDHNEQFF.

The rearrangement uses TRBV29-1 and TRBJ2-3; no reliable D call. Trimming removed 1 base at V and 3 bases at J, with 8 bases between. The CDR3 extends over 13 amino acids. Germline CDR1 and CDR2: SQVTM and ANQGSEA. CDR3 protein: CSVEGWVTDTQYF. CDR3 DNA sequence: TGCAGCGTTGAAGGCTGGGTTACAGATACGCAGTATTTT.

The chain carries TRBV6-1 and TRBJ1-3; a possible D gene is TRBD1 (6 bases). Germline lookup yields CDR1 MNHNS and CDR2 SASEGT. The CDR3 consists of 14 residues. Trimming stripped 11 bases from V and 3 bases from J, with 17 bases between. CDR3 amino acids: CAGARGGHGNTIYF. In DNA form, the CDR3 reads TGTGCCGGGGCACGTGGGGGCCATGGAAACACCATATATTTT.

V usage is TRBV11-2 and J usage is TRBJ1-4; D remains unclear. The ends were cut back, 1 base at V and 10 bases at J, with 10 bases in the middle. Germline CDR1 SGHAT, CDR2 FQNNGV. The CDR3 loop spans 13 amino acids. In nucleotides, the CDR3 is TGTGCCAGCAGCTTAGGGCCCGCGGGAAAACTGTTTTTT. Its protein product is CASSLGPAGKLFF.

The chain is built from TRBV27 and TRBJ2-1; D is perhaps TRBD2 (5 bases). V gave up 3 bases and J gave up 7 bases, with 25 bases separating them. The CDR3 length is 18 residues. CDR1 is MNHEY and CDR2 is SMNVEV in the germline V gene (reference sequence). The CDR3 sequence is CASSFYAGGESERNEQFF. The CDR3 coding sequence is TGTGCCAGCAGTTTCTATGCGGGTGGGGAATCCGAGAGGAATGAGCAGTTCTTC.

Points on this clone: Other nucleotide sequences from this sample produce the same CDR3. The CDR3 DNA sequence: TGTGCCAGTTCCGGGACAGGTCTCTCCTACGAGCAGTACTTC. Its translation is CASSGTGLSYEQYF. V is TRBV19 and J is TRBJ2-7; 8 positions agree with TRBD1. This CDR3 comprises 14 residues. CDR1 and CDR2 from the germline V gene are LNHDA and SQIVND (reference sequence). V gave up 8 bases and J gave up 0 bases; unmatched junction bases: 6.